The sequence of this T cell receptor (beta chain) was determined in a study of T cells in Graves' hyperthyroidism and ophthalmopathy (dated by TCRdb to between 2017 and 2020). Notes on the research overall: Peripheral blood samples were taken at initial diagnosis, before any treatment was given. TCR V-J signatures able to tell the groups apart were searched for in a discovery cohort of 90 to 100 patients, of whom around 42 had Graves' ophthalmopathy and around 57 had stable Graves' hyperthyroidism. Whether ophthalmopathy could be predicted prospectively was tested in an independent validation cohort made up of roughly 19 hyperthyroidism patients plus 17 patients who later progressed to ophthalmopathy. The roughly 100 discovery patients were randomly divided into training and test sets at a 7:3 ratio. Thyroid tissue and blood T-cell repertoires from more than five Graves' hyperthyroidism patients were also compared in the study. After blood sampling, hyperthyroidism patients were treated with methimazole at a starting dose of 30 mg daily, and ophthalmopathy patients were treated with high-dose intravenous methylprednisolone. The paper reports TCR Vbeta CDR3 sequencing of about 140 peripheral blood samples: 43 ophthalmopathy, fewer than 85 hyperthyroidism and about 17 progressor patients. Study-wide findings and limitations: No statistical method was used to fix the sample size in advance, and group allocation was not hidden from the investigators. In validation, the model predicted progression to ophthalmopathy a median of about 6 months before onset, with over 60% sensitivity and 72.22% specificity. A model built on a 13 V-J signature distinguished ophthalmopathy from stable hyperthyroidism, reaching 87.88% sensitivity and 81.08% specificity in cross-validation and 80%/75% in testing. Most expanded thyroid clonotypes (frequency above 0.001) were also found in blood, which suggests that blood repertoires may mirror thyroid immune responses.

Spanning cysteine to phenylalanine, the CDR3 consists of 16 amino acids. Only CDR3 DNA remains: 48 bases, in frame from the first base. For CDR1 and CDR2, the germline V gene lists KGHSH and LQKENI. V loses 0 bases, J loses 0 bases, and the germline ends lie 12 bases apart. There are many counts of this clonotype. Its antigen target is currently unknown. It has no much larger one-base neighbor in the sample; base qualities were not kept. The TCR beta CDR3 regions were amplified from RNA transcripts. For the first round of RT-PCR on the TCR CDR3, the HTBI primer set was used together with the Qiagen OneStep RT-PCR kit. Libraries were constructed in a second round of multiplex PCR, after which size selection and purification were carried out. Sequencing of the libraries was done on an Illumina HiSeq2000 using paired-end 100 bp reads. On the study's bioinformatics: SOAPnuke was used to process the raw data, removing reads that contained adapters or uncalled bases, had a mean Phred below 15, or lacked an exact match to the constant primer or identifier. High-quality paired reads were merged with COPE v1.2.5, and unique nucleotide sequences were defined as clonotypes. MiTCR v1.1 was used to align the clonotypes against IMGT TRBV, TRBD and TRBJ reference segments. Analysis was restricted to V-J combinations with a frequency above 0.0001, which covered 98% to 99.2% of repertoires. A TCS score was defined as the ratio of F50 (clonal expansion) to E x V (chaos), with BLOSUM62-based TCRdist applied between CDR3 peptides within each V-J. Welch's t-statistics and random forest reduced around 550 V-J features to 10 to 15, which were used in a naive Bayes classifier (R e1071). In-frame beta chains were kept once TCRdb had trimmed the public reads at Q25 with fastp and called clones with MiXCR. All rows with the same CDR3 protein become a single entry with the most common DNA and genes. The V and J calls reflect TCRdb's pipeline rather than the authors' work. This sample comprises approximately 410,000 distinct CDR3 sequences, over 12% of them detected only once. Less than 15% of the sample is taken by the ten largest.

In the ophthalmopathy patients, disease was moderately to severely active, with a Clinical Activity Score of 3 or more, a NOSPECS grade of 4 or more, and a duration of less than 3 months. Patients with uncontrolled infections, other autoimmune diseases, pregnancy or lactation were excluded. Clinical symptoms, serum thyroxine and TRAb, thyroid ultrasound, and orbital computed tomography formed the basis for the diagnoses. PBMCs were separated from 10 ml of fresh peripheral blood using Ficoll-Paque density gradient centrifugation. Total RNA was extracted with Trizol reagent, and quality was checked on an Agilent 2100 Bioanalyzer.

This chain joins TRBV18 to TRBJ2-7; no D gene is confidently identified. Material for sequencing was blood. This clonotype originated in a man younger than 35 with Graves' ophthalmopathy. The CDR3 reads CASSPPMALSSYEQYF. The nucleotide sequence is TGTGCCAGCTCACCACCGATGGCCCTCTCCTCCTACGAGCAGTACTTC.